This entry describes one T cell receptor beta chain. Germline CDR1 reads MDHEN; CDR2 reads SYDVKM. This CDR3 region has 16 residues. V dropped 5 bases and J dropped 4; count of bases not matched to a gene: 13. All of the isolated RNA was reverse transcribed, so expressed TCRB transcripts were sequenced. The repertoire was sequenced with immunoSEQ multiplex PCR; TCRdb's copy has only in-frame clones and lacks some. Of some 220,000 clones listed, about a tenth were seen once; the top ten hold roughly 1.3%. The source of the sample is a study of beta chain features in type 1 diabetes. The origin of this receptor is a young man in good health. This sequence joins TRBV28 and TRBJ2-5; 7 nucleotides agree with TRBD2. Sequenced material: central memory CD4+ T cells from blood. The CDR3 reads CASSTPETGGGETQYF. The CDR3 coding sequence is TGTGCCAGCAGTACCCCCGAAACGGGAGGCGGAGAGACCCAGTACTTC.